The 16 T cell receptor beta chains presented below share a single source sample, sequenced in a study of blood T cell repertoires in COVID-19. Data came from immunoSEQ multiplex PCR; TCRdb stores just in-frame clones and leaves some out. The data hold around 100,000 clones, with around 90% observed a single time. Sequenced sample: peripheral blood. These receptors all come from a man aged 50-60 years in a cohort sampled during active COVID-19.

The chain links TRBV5-1 to TRBJ2-3; D perhaps matches TRBD2 (5 bases). V lost 2 bases to trimming and J lost 5 bases, with 15 bases between them. This CDR3 has 15 amino acids. Germline V gene lookup returns CDR1 SGHRS and CDR2 YFSETQ. The CDR3: CASSFRDTVRDTQYF. The CDR3 nucleotides read TGCGCCAGCAGCTTCCGGGATACCGTCAGAGATACGCAGTATTTT.

The chain has TRBV7-9 and TRBJ2-1; 8 bases are a match to TRBD1. Trimming removed 8 bases from V and 6 bases from J; junction bases left unmatched: 12. CDR3 length equals 15 residues. The germline V gene has CDR1 SEHNR and CDR2 FQNEAQ (reference sequence). The DNA of the CDR3 is TGTGCCAGCTTACTACCGGCAGGGGGCCTCAATGAGCAGTTCTTC. Its translation: CASLLPAGGLNEQFF.

J is TRBJ2-3 and V is TRBV27; D not resolved. This CDR3 contains 13 residues. Trimming removed 6 bases from V and 2 bases from J, with 9 bases in between. Germline V gives CDR1 MNHEY, CDR2 SMNVEV (reference sequence). The CDR3 bases are TGTGCCAGCAGAAGAGGTTACACAGATACGCAGTATTTT. Translation: CASRRGYTDTQYF.

The chain is built from TRBV7-6 and TRBJ2-5; D possibly corresponds to TRBD1 (7 bases). Germline CDR1 is SGHVS and CDR2 is FNYEAQ. The ends were cut back, 4 bases at V and 2 bases at J, with 14 bases in the middle. The CDR3 totals 15 residues. For the CDR3, the DNA is TGTGCCAGCAGCTCAGGGGGGACAGATCAAGAGACCCAGTACTTC. This sequence encodes CASSSGGTDQETQYF.

This clone was observed a few times. This sequence joins TRBV5-1 and TRBJ1-2; 8 bases map to TRBD1. The CDR3 sequence is 15 residues long. V lost 0 bases to trimming and J lost 7 bases; unmatched junction nucleotides: 8. Per germline, CDR1 SGHRS and CDR2 YFSETQ. The CDR3 sequence: CASSLGTGRSGGYTF. CDR3 DNA: TGCGCCAGCAGCTTGGGGACAGGGAGATCGGGTGGCTACACCTTC.

This chain links TRBV6-5 with TRBJ1-1; D perhaps matches TRBD1 (5 bases). The CDR3 length is 14 residues. CDR1 and CDR2 (germline): MNHEY, SVGAGI. Trimming left V 7 bases short and J 8 bases short, with 20 bases between. This chain's CDR3 is CASTLITSGSEAFF. The CDR3 DNA follows: TGTGCCAGCACCCTAATAACGTCAGGGTCGGAAGCTTTCTTT.

The chain couples TRBV4-2 to TRBJ2-1, with 9 nucleotides matching TRBD2. With V trimmed by 4 bases and J by 5 bases, 6 bases remained unmatched. This CDR3 is built from 15 residues. CDR1 and CDR2 from the germline V gene are LGHNA and YNFKEQ. The DNA for the CDR3 is TGTGCCAGCAGCCCTACGACTAGCGGCAACAATGAGCAGTTCTTC. Protein product: CASSPTTSGNNEQFF.

This rearrangement joins TRBV9 to TRBJ1-6; D is perhaps TRBD1 (5 bases). V lost 3 bases to trimming and J lost 0 bases, with 10 bases between them. CDR3 length equals 16 residues. Germline loops: CDR1 SGDLS, CDR2 YYNGEE. CDR3 nucleotide sequence: TGTGCCAGCAGCGAGACAGTGAGCTCCTATAATTCACCCCTCCACTTT. Encoded protein: CASSETVSSYNSPLHF.

V and J are TRBV18 and TRBJ2-2, with 12 nucleotides matching TRBD2. The CDR3 has 16 amino acids. Losses at the gene ends were 0 bases for V and 4 bases for J; bases not matched to a gene: 0. Per the germline V gene, CDR1 is KGHSH and CDR2 is LQKENI. For the CDR3, the DNA is TGTGCCAGCTCACCACCACTAGCGGGGGGCACCGGGGAGCTGTTTTTT. Translating it yields CASSPPLAGGTGELFF.

The chain is built from TRBV4-1 and TRBJ2-3; TRBD2 matches 10 bases. Trimming took 0 bases from V and 0 from J; bases not matched to a gene: 6. Germline V lookup: CDR1 MGHRA, CDR2 YSYEKL. The CDR3 is made up of 18 amino acids. The CDR3 region has the DNA TGCGCCAGCAGCCAAGAGACTAGCGGGTCCACTAGCACAGATACGCAGTATTTT. Residues: CASSQETSGSTSTDTQYF.

The chain uses TRBV3-1 (or the pseudogene TRBV3-2) and TRBJ1-4, with D perhaps matching TRBD1 (5 bases). The CDR3 consists of 14 residues. Germline-derived CDR1 and CDR2 are LGHDT and YNNKEL (reference sequence). The germline V and J ends were trimmed by 3 bases and 7 bases, with 12 bases remaining between them. CDR3: CASSHAGMGEKLFF. CDR3 bases: TGTGCCAGCAGCCACGCAGGGATGGGTGAAAAACTGTTTTTT.

The CDR3 nucleotides read TGTGCCAGCAGCTTTGACAGAAACACTGAAGCTTTCTTT. Protein sequence: CASSFDRNTEAFF. The chain links TRBV5-5 to TRBJ1-1, with D tentatively TRBD1 (5 bases). CDR1 and CDR2 from the germline V gene are SGHKS and YYEKEE (reference sequence). The length of the CDR3 is 13 residues. V lost 2 bases and J lost 2, with 7 bases in between.

V is TRBV6-5 and J is TRBJ1-1; TRBD1 matches at 7 bases. The trim removed 6 bases at V and 6 bases at J, leaving 10 bases unmatched. Germline-derived CDR1 and CDR2 are MNHEY and SVGAGI. CDR3 size: 14 residues. The CDR3 region has the DNA TGTGCCAGCAGCCTCACAGGGGAGATCGCTGAAGCTTTCTTT. It codes for CASSLTGEIAEAFF.

This chain joins TRBV5-1 and TRBJ2-2, with 7 bases identical to TRBD1. The CDR3 spans 15 residues. CDR1 SGHRS and CDR2 YFSETQ come from the germline V gene. The junction had 5 bases not matched to a gene; V was cut back by 6 bases and J by 0 bases. The CDR3 region is CASNSDRANTGELFF. For the CDR3, the DNA is TGCGCCAGCAACTCCGACAGGGCGAACACCGGGGAGCTGTTTTTT. Together with reference TRBV5-1 and TRBJ2-2, the CDR3 gives the full variable domain: KAGVTQTPRYLIKTRGQQVTLSCSPISGHRSVSWYQQTPGQGLQFLFEYFSETQRNKGNFPGRFSGRQFSNSRSEMNVSTLELGDSALYLCASNSDRANTGELFFGEGSRLTVL.

CDR3 protein: CASSGGRDRETNEQFF. CDR3 DNA: TGTGCCAGCAGCGGCGGCCGGGACCGGGAGACGAATGAGCAGTTCTTC. The rearrangement uses TRBV9 and TRBJ2-1, with D tentatively TRBD2 (6 bases). CDR3 length: 16 amino acids. CDR1 and CDR2 (germline): SGDLS, YYNGEE. Trimming left V 3 bases short and J 7 bases short, with 20 bases between. Full variable domain (rest looked up from reference TRBV9 and TRBJ2-1): DSGVTQTPKHLITATGQRVTLRCSPRSGDLSVYWYQQSLDQGLQFLIQYYNGEERAKGNILERFSAQQFPDLHSELNLSSLELGDSALYFCASSGGRDRETNEQFFGPGTRLTVL.

The chain links TRBV5-4 to TRBJ1-4; D is unresolved. The CDR3 sequence is 14 residues long. The V end lost 3 bases, the J end lost 7 bases, and 13 bases lay between the germline ends. Looked up from germline, CDR1 is SGHNT and CDR2 is YYREEE (reference sequence). CDR3 in amino acids: CASSSAGRGEKLFF. The DNA for the CDR3 is TGTGCCAGCAGCTCTGCAGGACGGGGTGAAAAACTGTTTTTT.